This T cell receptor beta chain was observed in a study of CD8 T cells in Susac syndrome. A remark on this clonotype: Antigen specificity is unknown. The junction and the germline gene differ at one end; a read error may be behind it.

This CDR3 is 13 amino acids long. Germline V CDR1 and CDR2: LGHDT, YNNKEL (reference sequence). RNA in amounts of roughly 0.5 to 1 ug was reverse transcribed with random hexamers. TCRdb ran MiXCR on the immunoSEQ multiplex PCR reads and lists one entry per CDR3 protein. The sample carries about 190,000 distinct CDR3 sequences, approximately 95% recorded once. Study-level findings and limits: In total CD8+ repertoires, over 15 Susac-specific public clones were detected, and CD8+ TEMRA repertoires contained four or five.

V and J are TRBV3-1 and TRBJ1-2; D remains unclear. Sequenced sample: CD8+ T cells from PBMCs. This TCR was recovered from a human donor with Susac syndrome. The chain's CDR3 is CASSEDNRDGYTF. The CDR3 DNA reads TGTGCCAGCAGCGAAGACAACCGTGACGGCTACACCTTC.